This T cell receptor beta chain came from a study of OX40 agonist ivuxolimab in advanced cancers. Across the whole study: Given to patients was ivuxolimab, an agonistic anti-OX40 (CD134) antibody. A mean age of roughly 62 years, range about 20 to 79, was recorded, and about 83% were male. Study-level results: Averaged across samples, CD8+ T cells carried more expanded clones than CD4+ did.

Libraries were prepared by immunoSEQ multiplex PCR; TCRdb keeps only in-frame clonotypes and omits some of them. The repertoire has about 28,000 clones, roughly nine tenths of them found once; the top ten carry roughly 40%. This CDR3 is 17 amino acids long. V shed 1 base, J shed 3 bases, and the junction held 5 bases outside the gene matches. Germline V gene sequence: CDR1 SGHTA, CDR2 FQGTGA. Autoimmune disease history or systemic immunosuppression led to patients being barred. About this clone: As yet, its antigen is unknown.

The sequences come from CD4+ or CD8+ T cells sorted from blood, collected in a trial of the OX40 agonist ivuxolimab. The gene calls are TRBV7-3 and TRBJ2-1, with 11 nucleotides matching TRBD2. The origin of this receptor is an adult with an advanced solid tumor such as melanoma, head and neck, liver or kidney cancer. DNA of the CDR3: TGTGCCAGCAGCTTAATAGCGGGAGGGCTAAACTACAATGAGCAGTTCTTC. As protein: CASSLIAGGLNYNEQFF.